This TCR beta chain was identified during a study of metastatic and nonmetastatic thyroid tumors. No treatment had been given to any patient before thyroid surgery. This CDR3 is built from 17 residues. The junction had 7 bases not matched to a gene; V was cut back by 3 bases and J by 0 bases. Germline V CDR1 and CDR2: SEHNR, FQNEAQ (reference sequence). This clone was seen ten or more times. As originally analysed: A classifier for distant metastasis in papillary thyroid cancer was constructed using CDR3 differences observed across clinicopathological groups. TCRdb recomputed clones from the PCR reads via MiXCR. TCRdb's processing, not the study's, gives the V and J calls here. This sample has 20,000 to 25,000 clones; about 11% occur once, and the top ten carry 7.6%.

The chain has TRBV7-9 and TRBJ2-1; 8 bases align to TRBD2. The clonotype was recovered from a female donor with papillary thyroid cancer or a benign thyroid nodule (not recorded which). Some clones in this sample may be carry-over from other donors' samples. Sequencing used blood. The CDR3 DNA reads TGTGCCAGCAGCTTTGGAGGCAGCGGGAGCTCCTACAATGAGCAGTTCTTC. Protein sequence: CASSFGGSGSSYNEQFF.